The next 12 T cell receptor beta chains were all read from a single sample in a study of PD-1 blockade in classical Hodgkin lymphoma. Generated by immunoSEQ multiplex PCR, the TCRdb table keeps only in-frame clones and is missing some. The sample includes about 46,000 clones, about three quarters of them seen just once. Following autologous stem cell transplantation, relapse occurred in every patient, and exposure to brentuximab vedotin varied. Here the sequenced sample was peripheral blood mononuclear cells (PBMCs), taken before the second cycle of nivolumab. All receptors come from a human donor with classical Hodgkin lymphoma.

DNA for the CDR3: TGTGCCAGCAGTGAGGGACTAGCTTTCACAGATACGCAGTATTTT. Protein product: CASSEGLAFTDTQYF. This chain connects TRBV6-1 to TRBJ2-3, with TRBD2 identical over 9 bases. CDR3 length: 15 amino acids. Germline loops: CDR1 MNHNS, CDR2 SASEGT. V trimming: 3 bases; J trimming: 2 bases; junction bases outside the gene matches: 3.

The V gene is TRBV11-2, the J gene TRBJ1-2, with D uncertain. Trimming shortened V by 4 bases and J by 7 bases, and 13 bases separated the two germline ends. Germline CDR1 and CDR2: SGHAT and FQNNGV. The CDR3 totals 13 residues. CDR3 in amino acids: CASSSEAFLGYTF. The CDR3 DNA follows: TGTGCCAGCAGCTCAGAGGCATTTCTTGGCTACACCTTC.

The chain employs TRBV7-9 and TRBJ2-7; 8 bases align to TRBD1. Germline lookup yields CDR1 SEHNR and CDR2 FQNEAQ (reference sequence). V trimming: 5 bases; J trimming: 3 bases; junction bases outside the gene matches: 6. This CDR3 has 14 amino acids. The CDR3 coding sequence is TGTGCCAGCAGCAGCGACAGGGGTTACTACGAGCAGTACTTC. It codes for CASSSDRGYYEQYF.

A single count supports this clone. Written as DNA, the CDR3 is TGTGCCAGCAGCTTTGGGACAGGGGGCGACGAGCAGTACTTC. Its translation: CASSFGTGGDEQYF. The rearrangement joins TRBV11-2 to TRBJ2-7, with 12 bases aligning to TRBD1. V was pared by 3 bases and J by 5 bases, with 2 bases of the junction left unmatched. Germline V CDR1 and CDR2: SGHAT, FQNNGV. The CDR3 is 14 residues long.

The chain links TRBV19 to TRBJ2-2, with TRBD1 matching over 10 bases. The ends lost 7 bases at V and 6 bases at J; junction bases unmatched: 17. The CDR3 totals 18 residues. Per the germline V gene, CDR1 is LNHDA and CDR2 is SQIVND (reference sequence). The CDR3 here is CASTFRAPGQGLSGELFF. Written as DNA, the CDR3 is TGTGCCAGTACCTTCAGGGCCCCGGGACAGGGGTTGTCCGGGGAGCTGTTTTTT.

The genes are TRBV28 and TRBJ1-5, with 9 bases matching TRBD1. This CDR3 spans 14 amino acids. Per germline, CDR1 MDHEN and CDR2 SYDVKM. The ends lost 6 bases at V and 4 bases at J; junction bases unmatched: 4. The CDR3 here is CASSSGTGNQPQHF. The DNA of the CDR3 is TGTGCCAGCAGCTCCGGGACAGGGAATCAGCCCCAGCATTTT.

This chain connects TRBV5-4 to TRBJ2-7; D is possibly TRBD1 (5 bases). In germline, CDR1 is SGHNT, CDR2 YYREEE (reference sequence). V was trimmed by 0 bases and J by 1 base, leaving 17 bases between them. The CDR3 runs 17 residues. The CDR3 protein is CASSLVIGAYLSYEQYF. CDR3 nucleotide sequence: TGTGCCAGCAGCTTGGTAATAGGGGCCTACCTTTCCTACGAGCAGTACTTC.

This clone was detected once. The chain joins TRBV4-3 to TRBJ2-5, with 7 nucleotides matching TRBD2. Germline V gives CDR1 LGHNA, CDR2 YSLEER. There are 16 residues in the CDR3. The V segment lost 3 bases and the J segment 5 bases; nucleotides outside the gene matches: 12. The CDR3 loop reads CASSQTREEGSETQYF. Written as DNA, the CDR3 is TGCGCCAGCAGCCAGACCCGGGAGGAGGGCTCCGAGACCCAGTACTTC.

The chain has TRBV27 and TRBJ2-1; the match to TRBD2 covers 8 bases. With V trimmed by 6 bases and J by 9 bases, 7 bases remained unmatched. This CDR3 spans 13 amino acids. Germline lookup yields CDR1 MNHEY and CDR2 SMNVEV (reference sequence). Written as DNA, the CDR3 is TGTGCCAGCAGCCCGGGACTAGGCGTTGAGCAGTTCTTC. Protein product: CASSPGLGVEQFF.

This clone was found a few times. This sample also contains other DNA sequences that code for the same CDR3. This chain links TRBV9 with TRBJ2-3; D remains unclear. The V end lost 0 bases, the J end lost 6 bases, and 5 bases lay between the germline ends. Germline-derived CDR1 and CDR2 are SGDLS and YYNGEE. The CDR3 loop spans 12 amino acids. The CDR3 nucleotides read TGTGCCAGCAGCGTAGACCGGGATACGCAGTATTTT. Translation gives CASSVDRDTQYF.

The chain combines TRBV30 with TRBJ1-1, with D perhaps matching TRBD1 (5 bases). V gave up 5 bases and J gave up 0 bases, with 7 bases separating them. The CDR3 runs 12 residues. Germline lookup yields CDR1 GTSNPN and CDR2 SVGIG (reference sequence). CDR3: CAWGAVNTEAFF. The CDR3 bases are TGTGCCTGGGGGGCGGTGAACACTGAAGCTTTCTTT.

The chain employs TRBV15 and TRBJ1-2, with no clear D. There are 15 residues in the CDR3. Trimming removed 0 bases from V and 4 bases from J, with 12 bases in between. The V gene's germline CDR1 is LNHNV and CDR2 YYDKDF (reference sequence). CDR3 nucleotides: TGTGCCACCAGCAGAGATCTTGTCAGCTCCTATGGCTACACCTTC. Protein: CATSRDLVSSYGYTF.